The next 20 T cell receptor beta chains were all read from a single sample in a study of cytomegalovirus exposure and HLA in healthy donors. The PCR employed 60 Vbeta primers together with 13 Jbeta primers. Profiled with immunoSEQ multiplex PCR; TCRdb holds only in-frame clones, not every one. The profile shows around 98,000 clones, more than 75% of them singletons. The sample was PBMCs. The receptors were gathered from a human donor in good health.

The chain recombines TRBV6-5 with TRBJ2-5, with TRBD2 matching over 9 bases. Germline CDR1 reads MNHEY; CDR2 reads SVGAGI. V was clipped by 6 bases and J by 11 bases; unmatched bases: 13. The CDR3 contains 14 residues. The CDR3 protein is CASRRPGLAAWQYF. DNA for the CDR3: TGTGCCAGCAGGCGTCCGGGACTAGCAGCATGGCAGTACTTC.

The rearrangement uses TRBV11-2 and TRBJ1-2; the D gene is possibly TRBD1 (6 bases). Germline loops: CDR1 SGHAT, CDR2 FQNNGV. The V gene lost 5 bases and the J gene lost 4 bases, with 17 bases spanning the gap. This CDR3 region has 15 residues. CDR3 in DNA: TGTGCCAGCAGCCCTAGGGGGGGCAGCCTCTATGGCTACACCTTC. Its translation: CASSPRGGSLYGYTF.

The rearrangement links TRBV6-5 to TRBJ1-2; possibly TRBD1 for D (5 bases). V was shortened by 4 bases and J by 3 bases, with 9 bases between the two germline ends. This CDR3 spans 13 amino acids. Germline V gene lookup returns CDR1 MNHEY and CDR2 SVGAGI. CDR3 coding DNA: TGTGCCAGCAGTTTGGGGCTTCACTATGGCTACACCTTC. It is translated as CASSLGLHYGYTF.

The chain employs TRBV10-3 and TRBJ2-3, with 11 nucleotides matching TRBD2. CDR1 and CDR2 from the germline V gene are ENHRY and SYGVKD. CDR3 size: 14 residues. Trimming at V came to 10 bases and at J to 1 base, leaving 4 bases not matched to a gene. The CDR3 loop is CATWGLAGTDTQYF. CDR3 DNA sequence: TGTGCCACCTGGGGACTAGCGGGCACAGATACGCAGTATTTT.

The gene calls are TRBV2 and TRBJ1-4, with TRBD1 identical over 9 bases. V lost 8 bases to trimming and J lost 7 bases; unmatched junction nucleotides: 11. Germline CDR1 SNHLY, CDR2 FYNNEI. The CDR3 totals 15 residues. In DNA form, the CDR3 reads TGTGCCAGCCACTACCCGGGACAGGGACGTGAAAAACTGTTTTTT. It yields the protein CASHYPGQGREKLFF.

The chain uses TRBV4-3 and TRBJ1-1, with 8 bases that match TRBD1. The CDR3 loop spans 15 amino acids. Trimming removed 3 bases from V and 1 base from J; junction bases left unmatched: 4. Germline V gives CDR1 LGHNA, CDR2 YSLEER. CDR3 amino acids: CASSHLGQENTEAFF. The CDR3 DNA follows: TGCGCCAGCAGCCACCTGGGACAGGAGAACACTGAAGCTTTCTTT.

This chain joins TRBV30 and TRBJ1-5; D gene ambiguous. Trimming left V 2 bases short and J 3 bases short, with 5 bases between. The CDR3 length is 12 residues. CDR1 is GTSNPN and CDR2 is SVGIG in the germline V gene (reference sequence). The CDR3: CAWSYNNQPQHF. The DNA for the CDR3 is TGTGCCTGGAGTTATAACAATCAGCCCCAGCATTTT.

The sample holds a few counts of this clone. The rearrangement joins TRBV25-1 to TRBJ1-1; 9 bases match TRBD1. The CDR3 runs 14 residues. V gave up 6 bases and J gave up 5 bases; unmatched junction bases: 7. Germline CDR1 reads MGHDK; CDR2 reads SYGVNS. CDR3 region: CASSDRGGGTEAFF. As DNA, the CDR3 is TGTGCCAGCAGCGACAGGGGGGGTGGGACTGAAGCTTTCTTT.

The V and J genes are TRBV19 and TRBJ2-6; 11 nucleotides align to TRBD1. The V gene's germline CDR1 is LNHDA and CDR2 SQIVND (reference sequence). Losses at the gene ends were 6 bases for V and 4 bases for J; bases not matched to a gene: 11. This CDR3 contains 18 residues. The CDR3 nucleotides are TGTGCCAGTAGAGTGAAAGGACAGGGGGCGCGCGGGGCCAACGTCCTGACTTTC. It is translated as CASRVKGQGARGANVLTF.

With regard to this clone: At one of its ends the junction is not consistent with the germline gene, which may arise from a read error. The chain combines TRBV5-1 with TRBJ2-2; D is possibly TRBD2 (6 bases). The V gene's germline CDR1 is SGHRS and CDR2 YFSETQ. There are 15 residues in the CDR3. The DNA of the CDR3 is TGCGCCAGCAGCTTGGATTGGTCCATCGCCGGGGGGCTGTTTTTT. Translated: CASSLDWSIAGGLFF.

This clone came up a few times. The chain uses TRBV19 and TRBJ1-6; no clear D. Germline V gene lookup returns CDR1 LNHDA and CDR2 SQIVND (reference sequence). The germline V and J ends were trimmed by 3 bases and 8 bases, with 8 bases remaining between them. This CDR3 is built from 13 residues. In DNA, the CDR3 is TGTGCCAGTAGTATTTCGGTGGATTCACCCCTCCACTTT. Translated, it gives CASSISVDSPLHF. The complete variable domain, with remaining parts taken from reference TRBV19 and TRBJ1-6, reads DGGITQSPKYLFRKEGQNVTLSCEQNLNHDAMYWYRQDPGQGLRLIYYSQIVNDFQKGDIAEGYSVSREKKESFPLTVTSAQKNPTAFYLCASSISVDSPLHFGNGTRLTVT.

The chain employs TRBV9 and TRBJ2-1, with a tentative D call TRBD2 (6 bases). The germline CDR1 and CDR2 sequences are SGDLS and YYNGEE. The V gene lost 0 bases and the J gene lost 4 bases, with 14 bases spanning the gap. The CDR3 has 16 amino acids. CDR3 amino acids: CASSVATGVEYNEQFF. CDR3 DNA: TGTGCCAGCAGCGTAGCTACGGGGGTTGAGTACAATGAGCAGTTCTTC.

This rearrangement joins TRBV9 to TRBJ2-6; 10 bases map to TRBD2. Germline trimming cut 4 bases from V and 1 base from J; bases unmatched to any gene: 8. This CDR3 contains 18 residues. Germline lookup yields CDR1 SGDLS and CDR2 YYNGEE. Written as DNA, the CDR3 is TGTGCCAGCAGCCCCTCGGGTAGCGGGAGGTCTGGGGCCAACGTCCTGACTTTC. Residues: CASSPSGSGRSGANVLTF.

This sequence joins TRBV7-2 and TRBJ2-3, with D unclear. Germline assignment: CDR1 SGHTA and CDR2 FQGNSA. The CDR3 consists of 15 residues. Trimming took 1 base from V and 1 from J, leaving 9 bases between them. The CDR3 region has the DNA TGTGCCAGCAGCTTAGTGGCACGGGGCACAGATACGCAGTATTTT. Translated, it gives CASSLVARGTDTQYF.

CDR3 loop: CASSGPTKRGSTDTQYF. The DNA for the CDR3 is TGTGCCAGCAGCGGACCGACTAAGCGGGGGAGCACAGATACGCAGTATTTT. The gene calls are TRBV5-4 and TRBJ2-3, with 8 nucleotides matching TRBD2. Losses at the gene ends were 4 bases for V and 0 bases for J; bases not matched to a gene: 10. In germline, CDR1 is SGHNT, CDR2 YYREEE (reference sequence). The CDR3 runs 17 residues.

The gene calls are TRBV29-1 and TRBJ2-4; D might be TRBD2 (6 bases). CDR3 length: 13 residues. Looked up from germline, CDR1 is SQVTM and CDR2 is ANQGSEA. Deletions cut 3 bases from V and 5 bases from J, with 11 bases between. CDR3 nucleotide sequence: TGCAGCGTTGATTGGGGGGAAGAAAACATTCAGTACTTC. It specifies CSVDWGEENIQYF. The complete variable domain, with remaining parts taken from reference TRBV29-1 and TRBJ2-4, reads SAVISQKPSRDICQRGTSLTIQCQVDSQVTMMFWYRQQPGQSLTLIATANQGSEATYESGFVIDKFPISRPNLTFSTLTVSNMSPEDSSIYLCSVDWGEENIQYFGAGTRLSVL.

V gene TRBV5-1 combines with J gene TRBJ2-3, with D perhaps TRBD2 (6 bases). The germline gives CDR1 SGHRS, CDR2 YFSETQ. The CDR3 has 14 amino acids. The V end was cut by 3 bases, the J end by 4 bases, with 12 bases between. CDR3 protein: CASSSGGVADTQYF. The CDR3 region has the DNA TGCGCCAGCAGCTCTGGCGGGGTTGCAGATACGCAGTATTTT. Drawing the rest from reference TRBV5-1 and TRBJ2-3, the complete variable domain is KAGVTQTPRYLIKTRGQQVTLSCSPISGHRSVSWYQQTPGQGLQFLFEYFSETQRNKGNFPGRFSGRQFSNSRSEMNVSTLELGDSALYLCASSSGGVADTQYFGPGTRLTVL.

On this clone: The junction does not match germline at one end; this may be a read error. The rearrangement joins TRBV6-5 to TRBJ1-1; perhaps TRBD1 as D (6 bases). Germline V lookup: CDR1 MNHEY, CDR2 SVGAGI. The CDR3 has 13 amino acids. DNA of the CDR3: TGTGCCAGCAGTGAAGTGCGGACAGTCCTCACGGGGTTT. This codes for CASSEVRTVLTGF.

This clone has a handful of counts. The DNA of the CDR3 is TGCAGCGTACCTGGCCTAGCGGGAGAAACCGTTCTGAGGAATGAGCAGTTCTTC. This encodes CSVPGLAGETVLRNEQFF. The chain is built from TRBV29-1 and TRBJ2-1; 10 positions match TRBD2. The V gene's germline CDR1 is SQVTM and CDR2 ANQGSEA. V was clipped by 6 bases and J by 7 bases; unmatched bases: 21. The CDR3 runs to 18 residues.

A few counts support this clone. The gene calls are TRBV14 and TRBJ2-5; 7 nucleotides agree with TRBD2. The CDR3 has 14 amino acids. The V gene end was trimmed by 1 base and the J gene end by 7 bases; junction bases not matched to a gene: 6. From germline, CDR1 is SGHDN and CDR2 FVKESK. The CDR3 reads CASSQASGMGTQYF. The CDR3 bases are TGTGCCAGCAGCCAAGCAAGCGGGATGGGGACCCAGTACTTC.